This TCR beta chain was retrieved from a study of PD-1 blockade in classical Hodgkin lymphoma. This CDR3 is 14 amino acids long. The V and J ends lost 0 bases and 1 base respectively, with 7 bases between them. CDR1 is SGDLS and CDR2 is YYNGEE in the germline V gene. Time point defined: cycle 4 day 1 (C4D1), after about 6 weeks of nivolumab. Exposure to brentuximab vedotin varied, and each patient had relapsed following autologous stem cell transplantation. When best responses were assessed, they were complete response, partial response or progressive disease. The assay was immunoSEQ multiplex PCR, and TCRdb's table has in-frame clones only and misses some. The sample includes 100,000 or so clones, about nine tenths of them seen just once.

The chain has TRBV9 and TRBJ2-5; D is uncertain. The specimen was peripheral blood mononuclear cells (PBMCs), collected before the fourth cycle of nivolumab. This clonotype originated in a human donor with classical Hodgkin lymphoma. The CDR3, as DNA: TGTGCCAGCAGCGTAGGTCCGAGCCAAGAGACCCAGTACTTC. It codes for CASSVGPSQETQYF.